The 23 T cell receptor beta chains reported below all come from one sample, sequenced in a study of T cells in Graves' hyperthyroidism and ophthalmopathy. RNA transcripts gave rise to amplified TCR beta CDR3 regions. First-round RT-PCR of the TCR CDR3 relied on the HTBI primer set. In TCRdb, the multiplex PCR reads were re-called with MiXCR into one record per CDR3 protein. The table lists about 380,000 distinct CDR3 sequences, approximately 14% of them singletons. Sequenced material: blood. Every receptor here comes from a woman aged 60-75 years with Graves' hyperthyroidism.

CDR3 in DNA: TGTGCCAGCAGCGCCTCCCCGGAGCGGGAGGTTGAGCAGTACTTC. It translates to CASSASPEREVEQYF. The rearrangement uses TRBV9 and TRBJ2-7; 9 nucleotides line up with TRBD2. Germline V lookup: CDR1 SGDLS, CDR2 YYNGEE. Unmatched junction bases numbered 11, after V lost 3 bases and J lost 7 bases. The CDR3 runs to 15 residues.

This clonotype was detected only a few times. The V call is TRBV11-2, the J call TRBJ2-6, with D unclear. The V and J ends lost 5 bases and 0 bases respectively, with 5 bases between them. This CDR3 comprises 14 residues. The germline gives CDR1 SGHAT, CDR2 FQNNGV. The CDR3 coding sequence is TGTGCCAGCAGCCCTCTCTCTGGGGCCAACGTCCTGACTTTC. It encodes CASSPLSGANVLTF.

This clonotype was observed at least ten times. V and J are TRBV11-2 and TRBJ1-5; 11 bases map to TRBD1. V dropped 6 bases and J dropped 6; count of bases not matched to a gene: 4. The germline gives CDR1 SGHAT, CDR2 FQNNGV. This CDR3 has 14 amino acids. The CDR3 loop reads CASSRTGGGQPQHF. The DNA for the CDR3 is TGTGCCAGCAGTAGGACAGGGGGCGGTCAGCCCCAGCATTTT.

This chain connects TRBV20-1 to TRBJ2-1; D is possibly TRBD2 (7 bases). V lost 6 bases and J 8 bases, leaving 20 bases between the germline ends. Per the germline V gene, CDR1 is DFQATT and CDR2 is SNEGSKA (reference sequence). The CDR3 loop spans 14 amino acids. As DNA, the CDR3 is TGCAGTGCCAACGCGGGGGCTCCGTCCCATGAGCAGTTCTTC. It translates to CSANAGAPSHEQFF.

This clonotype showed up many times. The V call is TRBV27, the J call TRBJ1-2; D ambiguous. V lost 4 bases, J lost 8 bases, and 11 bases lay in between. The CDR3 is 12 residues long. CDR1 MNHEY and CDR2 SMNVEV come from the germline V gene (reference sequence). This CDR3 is CASSSGVRGYTF. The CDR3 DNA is TGTGCCAGCAGTTCTGGGGTCCGGGGCTACACCTTC.

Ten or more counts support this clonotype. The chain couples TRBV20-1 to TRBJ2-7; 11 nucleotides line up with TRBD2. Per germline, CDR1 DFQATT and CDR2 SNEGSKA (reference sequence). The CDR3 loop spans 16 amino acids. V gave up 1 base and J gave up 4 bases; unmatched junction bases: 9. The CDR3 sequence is CSARVVAGGPVYEQYF. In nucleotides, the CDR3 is TGCAGTGCTAGAGTGGTAGCGGGAGGGCCGGTTTACGAGCAGTACTTC.

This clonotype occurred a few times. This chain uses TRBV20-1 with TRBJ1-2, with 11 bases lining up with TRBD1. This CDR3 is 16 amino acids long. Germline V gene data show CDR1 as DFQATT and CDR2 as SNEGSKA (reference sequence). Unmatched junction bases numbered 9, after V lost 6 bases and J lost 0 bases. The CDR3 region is CSANPRDRGSNYGYTF. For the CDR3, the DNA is TGCAGTGCCAACCCCAGGGACAGGGGGTCTAACTATGGCTACACCTTC.

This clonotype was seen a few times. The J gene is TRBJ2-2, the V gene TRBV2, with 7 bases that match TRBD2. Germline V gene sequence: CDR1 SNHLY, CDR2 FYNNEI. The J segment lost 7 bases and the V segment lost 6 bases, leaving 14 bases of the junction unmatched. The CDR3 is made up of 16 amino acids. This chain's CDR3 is CASSRVLAEPNGELFF. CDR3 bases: TGTGCCAGCAGCCGTGTGCTAGCGGAGCCGAACGGGGAGCTGTTTTTT.

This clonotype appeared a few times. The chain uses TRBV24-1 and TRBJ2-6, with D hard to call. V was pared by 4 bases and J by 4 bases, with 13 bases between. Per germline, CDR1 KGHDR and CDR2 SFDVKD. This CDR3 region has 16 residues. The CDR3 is CATSDPTLAGANVLTF. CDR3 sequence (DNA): TGTGCCACCAGTGACCCGACCCTGGCCGGGGCCAACGTCCTGACTTTC.

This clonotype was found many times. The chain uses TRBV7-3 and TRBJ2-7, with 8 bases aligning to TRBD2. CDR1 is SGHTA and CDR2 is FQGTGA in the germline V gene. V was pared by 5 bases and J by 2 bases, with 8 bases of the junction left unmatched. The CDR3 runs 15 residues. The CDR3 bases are TGTGCCAGCAGCCAGGGTCCAGCGGGGGCCTACGAGCAGTACTTC. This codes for CASSQGPAGAYEQYF.

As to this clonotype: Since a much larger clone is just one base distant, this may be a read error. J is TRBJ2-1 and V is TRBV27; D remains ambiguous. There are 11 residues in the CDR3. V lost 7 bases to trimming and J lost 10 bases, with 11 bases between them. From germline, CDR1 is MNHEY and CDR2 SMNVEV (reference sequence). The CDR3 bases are TGTGCCAGCAACGATGGTAGGGAGCAGTTCTTC. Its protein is CASNDGREQFF.

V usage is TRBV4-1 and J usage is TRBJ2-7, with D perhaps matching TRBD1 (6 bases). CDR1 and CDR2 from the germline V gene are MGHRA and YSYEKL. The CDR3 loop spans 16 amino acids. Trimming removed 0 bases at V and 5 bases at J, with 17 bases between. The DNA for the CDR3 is TGCGCCAGCAGCCAAGACCCACGACAGGAGGCGCACGAGCAGTACTTC. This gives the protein CASSQDPRQEAHEQYF.

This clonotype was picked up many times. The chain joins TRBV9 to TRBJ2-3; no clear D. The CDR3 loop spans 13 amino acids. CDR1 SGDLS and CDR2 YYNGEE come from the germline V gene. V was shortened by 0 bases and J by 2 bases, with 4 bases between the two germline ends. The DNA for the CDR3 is TGTGCCAGCAGCGTAGGTCCCACAGATACGCAGTATTTT. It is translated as CASSVGPTDTQYF.

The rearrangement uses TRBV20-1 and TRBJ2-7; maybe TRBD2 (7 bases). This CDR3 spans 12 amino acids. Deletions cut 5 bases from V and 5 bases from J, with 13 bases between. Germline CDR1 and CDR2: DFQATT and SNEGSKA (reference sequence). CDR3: CSAGGGRHEQYF. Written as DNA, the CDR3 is TGCAGTGCTGGGGGGGGGCGGCACGAGCAGTACTTC.

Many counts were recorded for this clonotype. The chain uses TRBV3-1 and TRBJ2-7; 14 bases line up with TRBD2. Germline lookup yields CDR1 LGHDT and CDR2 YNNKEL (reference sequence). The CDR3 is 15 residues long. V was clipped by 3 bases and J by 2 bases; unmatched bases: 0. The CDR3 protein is CASSQTSGRAYEQYF. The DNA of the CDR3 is TGTGCCAGCAGCCAGACTAGCGGGAGGGCCTACGAGCAGTACTTC.

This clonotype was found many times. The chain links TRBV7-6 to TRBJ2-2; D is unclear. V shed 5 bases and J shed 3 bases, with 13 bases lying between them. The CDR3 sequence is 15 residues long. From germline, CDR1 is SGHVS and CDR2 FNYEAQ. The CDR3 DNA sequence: TGTGCCAGCAGCCCGCTGGGTGGGGACACCGGGGAGCTGTTTTTT. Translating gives CASSPLGGDTGELFF. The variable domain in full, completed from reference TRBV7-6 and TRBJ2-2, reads GAGVSQSPRYKVTKRGQDVALRCDPISGHVSLYWYRQALGQGPEFLTYFNYEAQQDKSGLPNDRFSAERPEGSISTLTIQRTEQRDSAMYRCASSPLGGDTGELFFGEGSRLTVL.

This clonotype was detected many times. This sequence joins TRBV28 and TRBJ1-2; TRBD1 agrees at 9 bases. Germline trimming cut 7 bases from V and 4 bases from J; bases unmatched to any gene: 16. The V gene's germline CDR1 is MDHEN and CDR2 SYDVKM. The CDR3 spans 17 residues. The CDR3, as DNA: TGTGCCAGCACCAATGCACAGGGGGCCGGATTCTTCTATGGCTACACCTTC. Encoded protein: CASTNAQGAGFFYGYTF.

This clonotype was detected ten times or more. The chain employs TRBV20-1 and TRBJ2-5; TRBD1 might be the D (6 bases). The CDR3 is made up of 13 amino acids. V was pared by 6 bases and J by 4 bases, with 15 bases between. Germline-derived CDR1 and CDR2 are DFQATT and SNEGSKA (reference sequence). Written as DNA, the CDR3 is TGCAGTGCCACAACAGGGCAGGGAGAGACCCAGTACTTC. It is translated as CSATTGQGETQYF.

CDR3 sequence: CASSVQFTDTQYF. CDR3 DNA: TGTGCCAGTAGTGTACAATTCACAGATACGCAGTATTTT. This rearrangement joins TRBV19 to TRBJ2-3; D ambiguous. Germline CDR1 is LNHDA and CDR2 is SQIVND (reference sequence). V lost 5 bases and J 2 bases, leaving 8 bases between the germline ends. The CDR3 extends over 13 amino acids.

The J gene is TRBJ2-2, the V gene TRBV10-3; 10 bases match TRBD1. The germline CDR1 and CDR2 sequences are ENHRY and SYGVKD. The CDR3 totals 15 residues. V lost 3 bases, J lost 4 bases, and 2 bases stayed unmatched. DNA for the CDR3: TGTGCCATCAGTGAACGGACAGGGGGCACCGGGGAGCTGTTTTTT. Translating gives CAISERTGGTGELFF.

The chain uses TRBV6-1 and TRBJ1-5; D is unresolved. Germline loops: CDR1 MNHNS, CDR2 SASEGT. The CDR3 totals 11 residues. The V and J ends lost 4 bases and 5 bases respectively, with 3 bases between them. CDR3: CASSGDQPQHF. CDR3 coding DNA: TGTGCCAGCAGTGGAGATCAGCCCCAGCATTTT.

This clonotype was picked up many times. The CDR3 region is CASSQRFIQGNSGNTIYF. DNA for the CDR3: TGTGCCAGCAGCCAACGGTTTATACAGGGTAACTCTGGAAACACCATATATTTT. The V gene is TRBV11-3, the J gene TRBJ1-3; weak D call: TRBD1 (6 bases). The CDR3 is 18 amino acids. Trimming cost V 5 bases and J 0 bases, with 20 bases left between them. Germline V gene sequence: CDR1 SGHNT, CDR2 YENEEA.

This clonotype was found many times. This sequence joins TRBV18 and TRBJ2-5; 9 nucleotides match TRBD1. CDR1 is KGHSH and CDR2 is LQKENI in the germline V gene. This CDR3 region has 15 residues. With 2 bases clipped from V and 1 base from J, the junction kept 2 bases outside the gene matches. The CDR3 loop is CASSPGTGSQETQYF. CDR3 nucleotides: TGTGCCAGCTCACCAGGGACAGGGAGCCAAGAGACCCAGTACTTC. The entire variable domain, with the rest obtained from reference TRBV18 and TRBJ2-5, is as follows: NAGVMQNPRHLVRRRGQEARLRCSPMKGHSHVYWYRQLPEEGLKFMVYLQKENIIDESGMPKERFSAEFPKEGPSILRIQQVVRGDSAAYFCASSPGTGSQETQYFGPGTRLLVL.